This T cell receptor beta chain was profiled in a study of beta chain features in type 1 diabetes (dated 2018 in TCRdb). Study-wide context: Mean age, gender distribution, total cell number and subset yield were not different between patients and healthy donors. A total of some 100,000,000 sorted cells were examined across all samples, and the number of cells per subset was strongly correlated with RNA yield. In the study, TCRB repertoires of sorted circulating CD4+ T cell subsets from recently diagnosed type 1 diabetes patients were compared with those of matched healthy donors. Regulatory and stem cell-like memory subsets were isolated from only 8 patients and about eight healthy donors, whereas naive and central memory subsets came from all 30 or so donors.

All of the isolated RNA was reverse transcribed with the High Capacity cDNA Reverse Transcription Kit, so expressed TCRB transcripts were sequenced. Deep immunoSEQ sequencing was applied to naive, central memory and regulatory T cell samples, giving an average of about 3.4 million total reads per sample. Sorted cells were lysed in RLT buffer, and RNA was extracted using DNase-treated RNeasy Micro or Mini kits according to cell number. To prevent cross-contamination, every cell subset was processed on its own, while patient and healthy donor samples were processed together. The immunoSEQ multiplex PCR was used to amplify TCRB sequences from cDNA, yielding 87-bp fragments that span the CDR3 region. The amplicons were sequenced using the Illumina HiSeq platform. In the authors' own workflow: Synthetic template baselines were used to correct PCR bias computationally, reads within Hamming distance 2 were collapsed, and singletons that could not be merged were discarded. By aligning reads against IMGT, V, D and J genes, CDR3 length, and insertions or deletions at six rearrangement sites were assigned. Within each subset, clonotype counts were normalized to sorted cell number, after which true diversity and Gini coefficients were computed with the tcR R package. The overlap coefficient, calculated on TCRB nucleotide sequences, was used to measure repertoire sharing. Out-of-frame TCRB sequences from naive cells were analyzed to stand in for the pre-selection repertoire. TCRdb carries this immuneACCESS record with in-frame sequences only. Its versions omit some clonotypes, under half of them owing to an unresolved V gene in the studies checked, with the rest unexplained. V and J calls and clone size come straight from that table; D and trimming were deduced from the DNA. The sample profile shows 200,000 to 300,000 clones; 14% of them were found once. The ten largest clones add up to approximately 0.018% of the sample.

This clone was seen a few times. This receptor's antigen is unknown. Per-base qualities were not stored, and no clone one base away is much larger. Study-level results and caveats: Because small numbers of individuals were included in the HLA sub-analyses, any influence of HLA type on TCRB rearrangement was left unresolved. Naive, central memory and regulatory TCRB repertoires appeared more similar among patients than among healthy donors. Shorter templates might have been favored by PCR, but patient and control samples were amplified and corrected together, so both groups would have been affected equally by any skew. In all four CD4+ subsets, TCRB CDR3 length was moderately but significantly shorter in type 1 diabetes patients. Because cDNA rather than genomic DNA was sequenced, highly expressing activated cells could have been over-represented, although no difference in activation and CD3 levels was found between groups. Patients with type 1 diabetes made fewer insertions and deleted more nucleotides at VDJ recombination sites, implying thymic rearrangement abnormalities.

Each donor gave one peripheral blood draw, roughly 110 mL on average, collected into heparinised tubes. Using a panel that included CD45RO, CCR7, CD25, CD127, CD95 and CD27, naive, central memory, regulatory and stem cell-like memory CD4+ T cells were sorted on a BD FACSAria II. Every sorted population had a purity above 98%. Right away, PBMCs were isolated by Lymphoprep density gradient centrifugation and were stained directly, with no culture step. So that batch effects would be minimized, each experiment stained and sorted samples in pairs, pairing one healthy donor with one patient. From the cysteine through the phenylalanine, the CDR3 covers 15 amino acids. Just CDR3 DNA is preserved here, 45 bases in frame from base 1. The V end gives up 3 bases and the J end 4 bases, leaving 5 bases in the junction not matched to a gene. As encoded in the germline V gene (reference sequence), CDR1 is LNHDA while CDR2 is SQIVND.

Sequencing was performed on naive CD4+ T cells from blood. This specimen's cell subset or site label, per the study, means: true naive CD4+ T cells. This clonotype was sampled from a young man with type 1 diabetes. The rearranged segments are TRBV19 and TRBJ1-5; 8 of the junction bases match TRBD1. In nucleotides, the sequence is TGTGCCAGTAGTATGGAGGGACAGGTAAATCAGCCCCAGCATTTT. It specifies CASSMEGQVNQPQHF.